This TCR beta chain was observed in a study of blood T cell repertoires in COVID-19. CDR3 size: 17 residues. The J segment lost 4 bases and the V segment lost 6 bases, leaving 12 bases of the junction unmatched. Germline V CDR1 and CDR2: SGHAT, FQNNGV. TCRdb's table, derived via immunoSEQ multiplex PCR, lists solely in-frame clones and lacks some. Among 130,000 to 150,000 clones listed, 75% to 90% were seen once. The clonotype comes from a man in his sixties or seventies who had recovered from COVID-19. The V and J genes are TRBV11-2 and TRBJ2-1; 10 positions agree with TRBD2. What was sequenced was peripheral blood. CDR3: CASRSGRAKGSYNEQFF. Written as DNA, the CDR3 is TGTGCCAGCAGAAGCGGGAGGGCCAAAGGGTCGTACAATGAGCAGTTCTTC.